The rows below give T cell receptor beta chains drawn from one sample of a study of blood T cell repertoires in COVID-19. Sequencing was performed with immunoSEQ multiplex PCR; in TCRdb, only in-frame clones are kept and a portion is missing. Altogether approximately 160,000 clones are present, about 85% being singletons, with the ten largest covering approximately 8.4%. What was sequenced was PBMCs or T cells enriched from blood (not recorded which). The receptors come from a woman aged 50 to 65 who had recovered from COVID-19. Each CDR3 is given with its conserved first and last residue. Each record gives: CDR3 protein, J gene, V gene.

CDR3: CASSNRGAHQPQHF
J: TRBJ1-5
V: TRBV19

CDR3: CASSPSTGGRSYEQYF
J: TRBJ2-7
V: TRBV18

CDR3: CASSVSGEYNEQFF
J: TRBJ2-1
V: TRBV2

CDR3: CASSTRGSYEQYF
J: TRBJ2-7
V: TRBV27

CDR3: CASSPGPGNYEQYF
J: TRBJ2-7
V: TRBV27

CDR3: CASSQGGGYGYTF
J: TRBJ1-2
V: TRBV3-1/TRBV3-2

CDR3: CASSFGEGGRYGYTF
J: TRBJ1-2
V: TRBV7-2

CDR3: CASSQEWAAPDTQYF
J: TRBJ2-3
V: TRBV4-1

CDR3: CASSQDRLAGVGELFF
J: TRBJ2-2
V: TRBV3-1/TRBV3-2

CDR3: CASSPDGGLGGETQYF
J: TRBJ2-5
V: TRBV18

CDR3: CASSSGGSGNTIYF
J: TRBJ1-3
V: TRBV18

CDR3: CSVGLSGGTSEKLFF
J: TRBJ1-4
V: TRBV29-1

CDR3: CASGPNIDHARVNTEAFF
J: TRBJ1-1
V: TRBV6-6

CDR3: CASSPGGSPTEAFF
J: TRBJ1-1
V: TRBV11-2

CDR3: CASSFQTGLNQPQHF
J: TRBJ1-5
V: TRBV7-2

CDR3: CASSFRDQQFF
J: TRBJ2-1
V: TRBV7-8

CDR3: CASSPDYEQYF
J: TRBJ2-7
V: TRBV6-2/TRBV6-3

CDR3: CASSLQGFETQYF
J: TRBJ2-5
V: TRBV19

CDR3: CASSTRTGVQPQHF
J: TRBJ1-5
V: TRBV6-2/TRBV6-3

CDR3: CASSLGGGNEQFF
J: TRBJ2-1
V: TRBV25-1

CDR3: CASSVPGQGFRGYTF
J: TRBJ1-2
V: TRBV9

CDR3: CASSQERNSRRRSYNSPLHF
J: TRBJ1-6
V: TRBV4-2

CDR3: CASSPTSGTGNTGELFF
J: TRBJ2-2
V: TRBV18

CDR3: CASSIGTGFGEQYF
J: TRBJ2-7
V: TRBV19

CDR3: CASSLGASGDSDTQYF
J: TRBJ2-3
V: TRBV7-9

CDR3: CASSYRGSNQPQHF
J: TRBJ1-5
V: TRBV2

CDR3: CASSRRGTQYF
J: TRBJ2-3
V: TRBV3-1/TRBV3-2

CDR3: CASNGGGGYGYTF
J: TRBJ1-2
V: TRBV5-1

CDR3: CASRERGINEQYF
J: TRBJ2-7
V: TRBV19

CDR3: CASSPWKQTGEKLFF
J: TRBJ1-4
V: TRBV3-1/TRBV3-2

CDR3: CASSQDGRAGGYTF
J: TRBJ1-2
V: TRBV14

CDR3: CASSLDTVSTDTQYF
J: TRBJ2-3
V: TRBV5-1

CDR3: CASSPGQGSNQPQHF
J: TRBJ1-5
V: TRBV7-2

CDR3: CASSLRQNVAFF
J: TRBJ1-1
V: TRBV12-3/TRBV12-4

CDR3: CASSQAEEIRGPNEKLFF
J: TRBJ1-4
V: TRBV3-1/TRBV3-2

CDR3: CASSIDRAGRNEAFF
J: TRBJ1-1
V: TRBV19

CDR3: CASSPGLAATQETQYF
J: TRBJ2-5
V: TRBV4-3

CDR3: CASSSLEPPSPLHF
J: TRBJ1-6
V: TRBV7-2